The sequence of this TCR beta chain was determined in a study of T-cell memory formation after mild COVID-19. Points from the study as a whole: Later expanders leaned CD4+, whereas day 15 to 85 contracting clones were balanced CD4/CD8.

To note about this clonotype: Its antigen is unidentified.

TCRdb reprocessed the 5' RACE reads with MiXCR, giving one entry per CDR3 protein. This sample has about 110,000 distinct CDR3 sequences, with over 10% found just once. Germline V gives CDR1 MNHNY, CDR2 SVGAGI (reference sequence). This CDR3 region has 16 residues. The V segment lost 6 bases and the J segment 4 bases; nucleotides outside the gene matches: 9. The sample was PBMCs or a T cell subset sorted from them (not recorded which). This chain joins TRBV6-6 and TRBJ2-1, with 10 bases that match TRBD2. This clonotype was sampled from an adult woman who had mild COVID-19 (a few samples of this study predate the infection). Cell type and time point are not known. The CDR3, as DNA: TGTGCCAGCAGACCTAAGCGGGAGGGCTTATACAATGAGCAGTTCTTC. This sequence encodes CASRPKREGLYNEQFF.